This T cell receptor beta chain was identified during a study of radiotherapy plus CTLA-4 blockade in lung cancer (dated by TCRdb to the late 2010s). In the study overall: Among enrolled patients, about 19% had an objective response and approximately 30% reached disease control. Results and caveats for the whole study, not just this receptor: The strongest predictors of response were reported to be early dynamic shifts in blood T cell clones along with a rise in serum interferon-beta following radiation. TCR clones derived from tumors expanded in peripheral blood after treatment with radiotherapy and ipilimumab.

Focal radiation therapy combined with CTLA-4 blockade (ipilimumab) was tested in patients with chemo-refractory metastatic non-small-cell lung cancer. The germline V gene yields SQVTM for CDR1 and ANQGSEA for CDR2. V is cut by 7 bases and J by 0 bases, and the space between the germline ends is 9 bases. Measured from the cysteine to the phenylalanine, the CDR3 is 12 residues long. The kept DNA is CDR3 alone, 36 bases in frame from the first base. Comments on this clone: It lacks a known antigen. Base qualities are not provided; no much larger clone lies one nucleotide away.

Library preparation employed the immunoSEQ multiplex PCR assay. TCRdb retrieved this table from immuneACCESS and kept in-frame rearrangements only. Not all clones are present; in checked studies, unresolved V genes account for under half, and no reason is known for the remainder. Here the sample has 95,000 to 150,000 clones; about 90% occur a single time. The ten most abundant clones make up over 6% of the sample. The chain is assembled from TRBV29-1 and TRBJ1-1; a confident D gene designation cannot be given. This clonotype originated in a human donor with non-small cell lung cancer that progressed on radiotherapy plus ipilimumab. The sequencing used peripheral blood, collected from a patient treated with radiotherapy plus ipilimumab. The CDR3 protein sequence reads: CSGRALNTEAFF. The sequenced DNA: TGCAGCGGGAGGGCCCTGAACACTGAAGCTTTCTTT.